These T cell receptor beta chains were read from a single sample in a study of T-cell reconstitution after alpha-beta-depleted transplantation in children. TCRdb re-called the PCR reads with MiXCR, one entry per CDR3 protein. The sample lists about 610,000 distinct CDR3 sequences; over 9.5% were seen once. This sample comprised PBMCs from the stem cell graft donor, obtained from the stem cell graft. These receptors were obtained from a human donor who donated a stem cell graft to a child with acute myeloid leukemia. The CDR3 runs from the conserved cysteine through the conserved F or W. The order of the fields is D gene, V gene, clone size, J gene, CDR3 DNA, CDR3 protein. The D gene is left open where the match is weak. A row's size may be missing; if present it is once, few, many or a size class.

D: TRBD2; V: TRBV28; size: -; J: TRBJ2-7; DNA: TGTGCCAGCAGTTCAAACCCGGGACTAGCGGGAGGGAGGTCCTACGAGCAGTACTTC; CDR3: CASSSNPGLAGGRSYEQYF
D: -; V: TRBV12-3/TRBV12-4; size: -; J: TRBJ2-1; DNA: TGTGCCAGCAAAGAGACTGGCGTCAATGAGCAGTTCTTC; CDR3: CASKETGVNEQFF
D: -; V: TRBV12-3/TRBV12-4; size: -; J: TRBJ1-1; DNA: TGTGCCAGCAGTTTATCGGCAGGGCTAAAAGCTTTCTTT; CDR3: CASSLSAGLKAFF
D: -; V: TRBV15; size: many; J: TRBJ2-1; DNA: TGTGCCACCAGCAGAGGAGGTGTTGGGTCCAATGAGCAGTTCTTC; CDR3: CATSRGGVGSNEQFF
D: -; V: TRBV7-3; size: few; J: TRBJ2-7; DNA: TGTGCCAGCAGCTTAAGAGGAGGTCCTAAGTGGGAGCAGTACTTC; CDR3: CASSLRGGPKWEQYF
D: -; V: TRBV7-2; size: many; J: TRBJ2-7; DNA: TGTGCCAGCAGCTTGGACTGGGGGAACTACGAGCAGTACTTC; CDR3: CASSLDWGNYEQYF
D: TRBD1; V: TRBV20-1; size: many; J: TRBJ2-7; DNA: TGCAGTGCTCCCGGGACAGGGACCCTCTCTGTGAACGAGCAGTACTTC; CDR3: CSAPGTGTLSVNEQYF
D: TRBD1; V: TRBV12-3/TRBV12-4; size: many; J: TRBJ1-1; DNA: TGTGCCAGCACCCTGGACAGGGCTGAAGCTTTCTTT; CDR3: CASTLDRAEAFF
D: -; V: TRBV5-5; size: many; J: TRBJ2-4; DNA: TGTGCCAGCAGCTTTCAGGGGGCCAAAAACATTCAGTACTTC; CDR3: CASSFQGAKNIQYF
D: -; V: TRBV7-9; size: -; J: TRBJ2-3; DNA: TGTGCCAGCAGCTTTAACAGGAGAGGGGGCACAGATACGCAGTATTTT; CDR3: CASSFNRRGGTDTQYF
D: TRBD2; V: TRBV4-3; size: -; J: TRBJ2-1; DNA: TGCGCCAGCAGTCGTAGTGCGACTAGCGCATCCTTCTACAATGAGCAGTTCTTC; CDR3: CASSRSATSASFYNEQFF
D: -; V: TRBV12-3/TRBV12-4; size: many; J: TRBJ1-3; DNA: TGTGCCAGCACGCCCAGGGGAGGAGCCCTTTCTGGAGGTGGAAACACCATATATTTT; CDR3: CASTPRGGALSGGGNTIYF
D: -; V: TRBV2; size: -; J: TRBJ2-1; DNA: TGTGCCAGCAGTAACAAAATTGAGCAGTTCTTC; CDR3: CASSNKIEQFF
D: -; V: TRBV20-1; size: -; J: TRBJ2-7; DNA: TGCAGTGCTAGATCCACGAGGACAGTCTACGAGCAGTACTTC; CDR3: CSARSTRTVYEQYF
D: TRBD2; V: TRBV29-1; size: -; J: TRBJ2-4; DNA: TGCAGCGTTGATAACCCGGGGGGCATTCAGTACTTC; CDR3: CSVDNPGGIQYF
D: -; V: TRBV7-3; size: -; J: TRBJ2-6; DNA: TGTGCCAGCAGCCCCCCAGGGGTGGGGAGCTCTGGGGCCAACGTCCTGACTTTC; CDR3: CASSPPGVGSSGANVLTF
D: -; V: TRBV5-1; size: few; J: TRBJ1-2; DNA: TGCGCCAGCAGCGAAGACCTAATCAGTGGCTACACCTTC; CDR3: CASSEDLISGYTF